Shown below are 17 T cell receptor beta chains from a single sample sequenced in a study of shared clonotypes between healthy human individuals (dated by TCRdb to 2020 to 2022). Library method: the immunoSEQ multiplex PCR assay. Held by TCRdb, this immuneACCESS table contains in-frame sequences only and omits some clones. Under half of the omission traces to an unresolved V gene where checked; the cause of the rest is unknown. The sample data list under 2,500,000 clones, and around 95% of these were observed just once. Roughly 0.13% of the sample rests with the top ten. What was sequenced was naive CD4+ T cells sorted from blood. What the cell subset or site label conveys for this sample: CD45RA+ positively selected. The source of these receptors is a man aged 18 to 29 in good health.

The chain carries TRBV2 and TRBJ2-1, with 9 bases matching TRBD1. Germline CDR1 SNHLY, CDR2 FYNNEI. Trimming cost V 6 bases and J 6 bases; bases outside gene matches: 3. The CDR3 covers 13 residues. The CDR3 is CASRGTGLNEQFF. The CDR3 DNA reads TGTGCCAGCAGGGGGACAGGGCTCAATGAGCAGTTCTTC.

The chain combines TRBV4-1 with TRBJ2-5; the D gene is possibly TRBD2 (5 bases). The CDR3 spans 14 residues. The ends were cut back, 4 bases at V and 0 bases at J, with 9 bases in the middle. Germline assignment: CDR1 MGHRA and CDR2 YSYEKL. The DNA for the CDR3 is TGCGCCAGCAGCCCCCGGGGAGACCAAGAGACCCAGTACTTC. This translates into CASSPRGDQETQYF.

Here the CDR3 DNA reads TGTGCCAGCAGCTTAGACTTATGGACAGGGAAAGGACAGTTCTTC. This translates into CASSLDLWTGKGQFF. V usage is TRBV11-2 and J usage is TRBJ2-1; 8 nucleotides agree with TRBD1. The trim removed 0 bases at V and 13 bases at J, leaving 11 bases unmatched. The germline gives CDR1 SGHAT, CDR2 FQNNGV. The CDR3 runs to 15 residues.

The chain uses TRBV5-5 and TRBJ1-5; weak D call: TRBD1 (5 bases). The germline V and J ends were trimmed by 0 bases and 6 bases, with 7 bases remaining between them. This CDR3 spans 13 amino acids. CDR1 is SGHKS, CDR2 YYEKEE, per germline (reference sequence). The CDR3 DNA sequence: TGTGCCAGCAGCTTGGAAGGGGTTCAGCCCCAGCATTTT. This sequence encodes CASSLEGVQPQHF.

The chain has TRBV25-1 and TRBJ2-3; 10 bases map to TRBD2. The CDR3 runs to 15 residues. CDR1 is MGHDK and CDR2 is SYGVNS in the germline V gene. The V and J ends lost 8 bases and 3 bases, in that order; junction bases with no gene match: 8. CDR3 DNA sequence: TGTGCCAGCTACCTCTCTAGCGGGGGTACAGATACGCAGTATTTT. It specifies CASYLSSGGTDTQYF.

The CDR3 region is CASRISAATNEKLFF. CDR3 bases: TGTGCCAGCCGAATTTCAGCTGCAACTAATGAAAAACTGTTTTTT. V usage is TRBV2 and J usage is TRBJ1-4; D is undetermined. Germline lookup yields CDR1 SNHLY and CDR2 FYNNEI. The CDR3 runs to 15 residues. Trimming pared 8 bases from V and 0 bases from J, leaving 13 bases between.

This sequence joins TRBV4-3 and TRBJ1-5, with D perhaps TRBD1 (5 bases). The V gene lost 0 bases and the J gene lost 7 bases, with 16 bases spanning the gap. Germline lookup yields CDR1 LGHNA and CDR2 YSLEER. This CDR3 is built from 16 residues. The CDR3, as DNA: TGCGCCAGCAGCCAAGATGTTGGGGGGGACTGGCAGCCCCAGCATTTT. This encodes CASSQDVGGDWQPQHF.

The chain employs TRBV9 and TRBJ2-7, with a weak D call TRBD2 (7 bases). The CDR3 is made up of 16 amino acids. Germline CDR1 reads SGDLS; CDR2 reads YYNGEE. V was pared by 2 bases and J by 3 bases, with 18 bases between. CDR3 region: CASSVGGLESHYEQYF. DNA of the CDR3: TGTGCCAGCAGCGTGGGGGGGCTAGAGTCCCACTACGAGCAGTACTTC. Supplemented by reference TRBV9 and TRBJ2-7, the full variable domain reads DSGVTQTPKHLITATGQRVTLRCSPRSGDLSVYWYQQSLDQGLQFLIQYYNGEERAKGNILERFSAQQFPDLHSELNLSSLELGDSALYFCASSVGGLESHYEQYFGPGTRLTVT.

The chain is built from TRBV10-1 and TRBJ2-3, with D unresolved. The V gene's germline CDR1 is WNHNN and CDR2 SYGVQD (reference sequence). The CDR3 has 12 amino acids. V lost 3 bases to trimming and J lost 10 bases, with 11 bases between them. CDR3 sequence reads: CASSDSRWPQYF. The DNA of the CDR3 is TGCGCCAGCAGTGATTCACGTTGGCCGCAGTATTTT.

The chain has TRBV25-1 and TRBJ1-4; D may be TRBD1 (5 bases). Trimming stripped 8 bases from V and 8 bases from J, with 18 bases between. The CDR3 extends over 14 amino acids. CDR1 MGHDK and CDR2 SYGVNS come from the germline V gene. The chain's CDR3 is CASSPAGVREKLFF. CDR3 coding DNA: TGTGCCAGCTCACCTGCGGGGGTACGGGAAAAACTGTTTTTT.

The chain is built from TRBV28 and TRBJ1-2; 7 bases align to TRBD1. J was trimmed by 0 bases and V by 10 bases; bases with no gene match: 8. Germline CDR1 is MDHEN and CDR2 is SYDVKM. The CDR3 has 14 amino acids. CDR3 nucleotide sequence: TGTGCCATCTCCGGGACAGAAACTAACTATGGCTACACCTTC. It yields the protein CAISGTETNYGYTF.

A word on this clone: In the same sample, other DNA sequences code for this CDR3. The chain employs TRBV9 and TRBJ1-1; D remains unclear. In germline, CDR1 is SGDLS, CDR2 YYNGEE. The V end was cut by 4 bases, the J end by 6 bases, with 7 bases between. The CDR3 spans 11 residues. The CDR3 DNA follows: TGTGCCAGCAGCCCCCAATCTGAAGCTTTCTTT. This encodes CASSPQSEAFF. Based on the CDR3 plus reference TRBV9 and TRBJ1-1, the full variable domain is DSGVTQTPKHLITATGQRVTLRCSPRSGDLSVYWYQQSLDQGLQFLIQYYNGEERAKGNILERFSAQQFPDLHSELNLSSLELGDSALYFCASSPQSEAFFGQGTRLTVV.

As concerns this clone: This sample also contains other DNA sequences that code for the same CDR3. The rearrangement uses TRBV5-1 and TRBJ1-5; D perhaps matches TRBD1 (5 bases). The CDR3 consists of 14 residues. Trimming shortened V by 0 bases and J by 7 bases, and 11 bases separated the two germline ends. Looked up from germline, CDR1 is SGHRS and CDR2 is YFSETQ. The CDR3 DNA is TGCGCCAGCAGCTTGGAGGGGCTGGGGCAGCCCCAGCATTTT. It is translated as CASSLEGLGQPQHF.

The chain is built from TRBV15 and TRBJ2-1; no firm D call. Germline V gene data show CDR1 as LNHNV and CDR2 as YYDKDF (reference sequence). The CDR3 runs to 15 residues. V was clipped by 1 base and J by 5 bases, with 12 bases between them. CDR3 amino acids: CATSRGKTPNNEQFF. Written as DNA, the CDR3 is TGTGCCACCAGCAGAGGCAAAACCCCGAACAATGAGCAGTTCTTC.

Of note for this clone: Germline and junction disagree at one end, which may indicate a read error. The chain joins TRBV7-6 to TRBJ2-3; D unclear. CDR3 length: 9 amino acids. Per the germline V gene, CDR1 is SGHVS and CDR2 is FNYEAQ. In DNA, the CDR3 is TGTGCCAGCAGCTTAAGAGCCCGTTTT. Protein product: CASSLRARF. The entire variable domain, with the rest obtained from reference TRBV7-6 and TRBJ2-3, is as follows: GAGVSQSPRYKVTKRGQDVALRCDPISGHVSLYWYRQALGQGPEFLTYFNYEAQQDKSGLPNDRFSAERPEGSISTLTIQRTEQRDSAMYRCASSLRARFGPGTRLTVL.

The chain carries TRBV28 and TRBJ2-2; 11 bases are a match to TRBD2. This CDR3 is built from 15 residues. Unmatched junction bases numbered 1, after V lost 6 bases and J lost 1 base. The V gene's germline CDR1 is MDHEN and CDR2 SYDVKM. DNA of the CDR3: TGTGCCAGCAGGACTAGCGGGATGAACACCGGGGAGCTGTTTTTT. Protein product: CASRTSGMNTGELFF.

A single count supports this clone. In the same sample, other DNA sequences code for this CDR3. The chain couples TRBV2 to TRBJ1-6; no definite D call. The CDR3 contains 12 residues. The germline V gene has CDR1 SNHLY and CDR2 FYNNEI. V dropped 3 bases and J dropped 9 bases, with 6 bases sitting between them. The CDR3 DNA is TGTGCCAGCAGTGATTCCGTTTCACCCCTCCACTTT. The encoded protein is CASSDSVSPLHF.